The clone carrying this T cell receptor (beta chain) was picked up one time. Antigen: not known. The germline V gene has CDR1 SGHAT and CDR2 FQNNGV. The V end lost 3 bases, the J end lost 3 bases, and 3 bases lay between the germline ends. This CDR3 has 11 amino acids. The sample comes from a study of tumor-infiltrating lymphocytes in glioblastoma multiforme. Study results and caveats: TCR plus mutation findings rest on a single glioblastoma patient.

TCRB libraries came from RNA via three nested multiplex PCR rounds. Using its own MiXCR run on the multiplex PCR reads, TCRdb lists one record per CDR3 protein. The repertoire includes 20,000 or so distinct CDR3 sequences, 65% to 80% of them detected once, and 18% sits in the top ten. The sample comprised peripheral blood. This TCR derives from a male donor with glioblastoma. The chain carries TRBV11-2 and TRBJ2-7; D gene ambiguous. The CDR3 DNA reads as TGTGCCAGCAGCTTCGTCTACGAGCAGTACTTC. This translates into CASSFVYEQYF.